The TCR beta chain described here comes from a study of control samples from healthy donors and cancer patients. Produced via immunoSEQ multiplex PCR; TCRdb's table is partial and in-frame only. The data contain some 110,000 clones, around 90% of them seen just once; the ten biggest clones take up around 2.5%. Per germline, CDR1 LGHNA and CDR2 YNFKEQ. V was shortened by 0 bases and J by 6 bases, with 6 bases between the two germline ends. This CDR3 comprises 13 residues. This chain connects TRBV4-2 to TRBJ2-1; D remains ambiguous. Sequenced sample: blood. The receptor was derived from a woman between 65 and 79 years old in good health. As DNA, the CDR3 is TGTGCCAGCAGCCAAGACGCTCGCAATGAGCAGTTCTTC. As protein: CASSQDARNEQFF.